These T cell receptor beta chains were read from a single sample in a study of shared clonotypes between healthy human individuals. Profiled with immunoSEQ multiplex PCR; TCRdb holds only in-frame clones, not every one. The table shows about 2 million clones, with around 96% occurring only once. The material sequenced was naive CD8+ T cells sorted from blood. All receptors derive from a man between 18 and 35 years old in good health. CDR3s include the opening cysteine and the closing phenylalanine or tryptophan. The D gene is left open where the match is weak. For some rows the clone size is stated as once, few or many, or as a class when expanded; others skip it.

TGTGCCAGCAGCGATCTGACAGATACGCAGTATTTT	CASSDLTDTQYF	once	TRBV11-2	TRBJ2-3	NA
TGTGCCAGCAGCGTCTCTGGGCAGGGCAACTACGAGCAGTACTTC	CASSVSGQGNYEQYF	NA	TRBV9	TRBJ2-7	NA
TGTGCCAGCAGCTTGGATGGGGCAGGGGGTGGAAACGAGCAGTACTTC	CASSLDGAGGGNEQYF	NA	TRBV5-6	TRBJ2-7	TRBD1
TGTGCCAGCAGTTTAGAGTGGCCCGTTGCAACTAATGAAAAACTGTTTTTT	CASSLEWPVATNEKLFF	NA	TRBV27	TRBJ1-4	NA
TGTGCCAGCAGCTGGGGGGCCGGCTTCGGGCAGCCCCAGCATTTT	CASSWGAGFGQPQHF	once	TRBV5-5	TRBJ1-5	NA
TGCGCCAGCAGCCCCACGTGGGACGAGCAGTACTTC	CASSPTWDEQYF	NA	TRBV5-1	TRBJ2-7	NA
TGCGCCAGCAGCCTCATGGGACAGGGGTCCTACGAGCAGTACTTC	CASSLMGQGSYEQYF	NA	TRBV4-1	TRBJ2-7	TRBD1
TGTGCCTGGAGTGTAGGACTGGGAAGGGAATACGAGCAGTACTTC	CAWSVGLGREYEQYF	NA	TRBV30	TRBJ2-7	NA
TGTGCCAGCAGGGAGGACCGTCCCGGGGAGCTGTTTTTT	CASREDRPGELFF	NA	TRBV27	TRBJ2-2	NA
TGTGCCAGTGCGACCGTATCCAACACTGAAGCTTTCTTT	CASATVSNTEAFF	once	TRBV19	TRBJ1-1	NA
TGTGCCAGCAGCGGCAGCAGGGAGGGCCCCTACGAGCAGTACTTC	CASSGSREGPYEQYF	NA	TRBV7-9	TRBJ2-7	TRBD2
TGCGCCAGCAGCTTGGATATAGACAGGGGCGACTCCTACGAGCAGTACTTC	CASSLDIDRGDSYEQYF	once	TRBV5-1	TRBJ2-7	TRBD1
TGCGCCAGCAGCCAAAGGACAGGGGTCCAAGAGACCCAGTACTTC	CASSQRTGVQETQYF	NA	TRBV4-1	TRBJ2-5	TRBD1
TGTGCCAGCAGCAGCCCGGACCTAGCACTCCGCACCGGGGAGCTGTTTTTT	CASSSPDLALRTGELFF	NA	TRBV5-8	TRBJ2-2	NA
TGTGCCAGCAGCTTCGGAACAGGGGGAGAAAAACTGTTTTTT	CASSFGTGGEKLFF	NA	TRBV5-4	TRBJ1-4	TRBD1
TGTGCCAGCAGTTCGGGACAGGGAGATCAGCCCCAGCATTTT	CASSSGQGDQPQHF	NA	TRBV27	TRBJ1-5	TRBD1
TGTGCCAGCAGCCTAAGCGGGGACAGCACAGATACGCAGTATTTT	CASSLSGDSTDTQYF	NA	TRBV27	TRBJ2-3	TRBD2
TGTGCTAGCAGCTTCAGGGGGGGAGAGACCCAGTACTTC	CASSFRGGETQYF	NA	TRBV7-7	TRBJ2-5	NA
TGTGCCAGCAGTGTGGGGGCGAGAGAGACCCAGTACTTC	CASSVGARETQYF	NA	TRBV27	TRBJ2-5	NA
TGTGCCAGCAGCCCAACAGGGACAGGCGGCTACACCTTC	CASSPTGTGGYTF	NA	TRBV7-3	TRBJ1-2	TRBD1
TGCGCCAGCAGCCAACAAGGACTAGCGGGAGGAAACAATGAGCAGTTCTTC	CASSQQGLAGGNNEQFF	NA	TRBV4-1	TRBJ2-1	TRBD2
TGTGCCAGCAGCTTAGCCACAGCATCCCCAGATGAGCAGTTCTTC	CASSLATASPDEQFF	NA	TRBV7-8	TRBJ2-1	NA
TGTGCCAGCAGCTCCCGCCCCGGGGGCACAGATACGCAGTATTTT	CASSSRPGGTDTQYF	NA	TRBV7-6	TRBJ2-3	NA
TGTGCCAGCAGCTTTACCCCTCCTTACAATGAGCAGTTCTTC	CASSFTPPYNEQFF	NA	TRBV11-2	TRBJ2-1	NA
TGTGCAAGTCGCCCACCGGAGACAGGGGGAGCCGGGGAGCTGTTTTTT	CASRPPETGGAGELFF	NA	TRBV12-2	TRBJ2-2	NA
TGTGCCAGCAGTTACCCCGGGAGGGCCGGGGGAGAATACTTC	CASSYPGRAGGEYF	NA	TRBV6-5	TRBJ2-7	TRBD2
TGTGCCAGCAGTTTATTCTCGGGGGACGAGCAGTACTTC	CASSLFSGDEQYF	once	TRBV27	TRBJ2-7	NA
TGTGCCAGCAGCCCGATCGGACACCAACTCTACGAGCAGTACTTC	CASSPIGHQLYEQYF	NA	TRBV4-2	TRBJ2-7	NA
TGTGCCAGCAGCTTGAAGGCAGGGACGGGTGAGCAGTACTTC	CASSLKAGTGEQYF	NA	TRBV5-4	TRBJ2-7	NA
TGTGCCAGTAGTATATACCTGTTTAACTATGGCTACACCTTC	CASSIYLFNYGYTF	NA	TRBV19	TRBJ1-2	NA
TGTGCCAGCAGCTTAGATGGGTCGGTTGAAGCTTTCTTT	CASSLDGSVEAFF	NA	TRBV11-3	TRBJ1-1	NA
TGTGCCAGCAGTCTACAATCCGTTGGTAATTCACCCCTCCACTTT	CASSLQSVGNSPLHF	NA	TRBV27	TRBJ1-6	NA
TGTGCCAGCAGCGCGGACGCGAGCGGACGAGCTTTCTTT	CASSADASGRAFF	NA	TRBV9	TRBJ1-1	NA
TGTGCCAGCAGTACCGGACAACTGAACACTGAAGCTTTCTTT	CASSTGQLNTEAFF	NA	TRBV6-6	TRBJ1-1	NA
TGTGCCAGTAGTATAGATGACAGACCCGATCAGCCCCAGCATTTT	CASSIDDRPDQPQHF	NA	TRBV19	TRBJ1-5	NA
TGTGCCAGCAGCCCCCTCCTAGGAGGGAACACCGGGGAGCTGTTTTTT	CASSPLLGGNTGELFF	NA	TRBV7-9	TRBJ2-2	NA
TGTGCCAGTAGTATAGACCTGGACAGGGCGGACACTGAAGCTTTCTTT	CASSIDLDRADTEAFF	NA	TRBV19	TRBJ1-1	TRBD1
TGTGCCAGCAGTTTACAAGGGAGCTCCTACGAGCAGTACTTC	CASSLQGSSYEQYF	NA	TRBV27	TRBJ2-7	NA
TGTGCCAGCAGCTTGGACGGGGCCTCCACAGGGACTACGAACACTGAAGCTTTCTTT	CASSLDGASTGTTNTEAFF	NA	TRBV5-6	TRBJ1-1	NA
TGTGCCAGCAGCTTAGGCCGTAGCTCCTACGAGCAGTACTTC	CASSLGRSSYEQYF	once	TRBV13	TRBJ2-7	NA
TGTGCCAGTAGGTATGGCATCGCGAACACCGGGGAGCTGTTTTTT	CASRYGIANTGELFF	NA	TRBV19	TRBJ2-2	NA
TGTGCCAGCAGCTCCTACCTCGGGACAGCGTACAATGAGCAGTTCTTC	CASSSYLGTAYNEQFF	NA	TRBV7-9	TRBJ2-1	TRBD1
TGTGCCAGCAGCTTAGGGGCCAGTAACTATGGCTACACCTTC	CASSLGASNYGYTF	NA	TRBV11-2	TRBJ1-2	NA
TGTGCCAGTAGTCTAGGACAGGGGAACACTGAAGCTTTCTTT	CASSLGQGNTEAFF	NA	TRBV19	TRBJ1-1	TRBD1
TGTGCCAGCAGCTTGTCGGAGGGCCGAGAGACCCAGTACTTC	CASSLSEGRETQYF	NA	TRBV5-6	TRBJ2-5	NA
TGCGCCAGCCGGCAAACCACTATGAACACCGGGGAGCTGTTTTTT	CASRQTTMNTGELFF	NA	TRBV4-3	TRBJ2-2	NA